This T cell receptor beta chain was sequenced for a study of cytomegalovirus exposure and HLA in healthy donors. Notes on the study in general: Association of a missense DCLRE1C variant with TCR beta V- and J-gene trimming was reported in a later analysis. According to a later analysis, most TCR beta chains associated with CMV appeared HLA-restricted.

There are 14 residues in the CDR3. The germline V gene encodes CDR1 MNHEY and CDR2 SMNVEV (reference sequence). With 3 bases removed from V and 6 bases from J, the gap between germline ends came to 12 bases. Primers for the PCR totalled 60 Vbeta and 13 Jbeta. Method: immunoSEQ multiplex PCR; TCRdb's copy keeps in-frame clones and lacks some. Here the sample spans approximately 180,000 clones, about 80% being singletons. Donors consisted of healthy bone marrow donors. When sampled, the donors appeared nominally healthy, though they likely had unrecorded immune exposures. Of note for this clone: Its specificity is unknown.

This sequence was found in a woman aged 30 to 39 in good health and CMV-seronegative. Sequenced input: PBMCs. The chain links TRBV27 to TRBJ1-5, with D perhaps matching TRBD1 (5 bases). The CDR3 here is CASSFGGSGQPQHF. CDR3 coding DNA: TGTGCCAGCAGTTTTGGGGGGAGCGGTCAGCCCCAGCATTTT.